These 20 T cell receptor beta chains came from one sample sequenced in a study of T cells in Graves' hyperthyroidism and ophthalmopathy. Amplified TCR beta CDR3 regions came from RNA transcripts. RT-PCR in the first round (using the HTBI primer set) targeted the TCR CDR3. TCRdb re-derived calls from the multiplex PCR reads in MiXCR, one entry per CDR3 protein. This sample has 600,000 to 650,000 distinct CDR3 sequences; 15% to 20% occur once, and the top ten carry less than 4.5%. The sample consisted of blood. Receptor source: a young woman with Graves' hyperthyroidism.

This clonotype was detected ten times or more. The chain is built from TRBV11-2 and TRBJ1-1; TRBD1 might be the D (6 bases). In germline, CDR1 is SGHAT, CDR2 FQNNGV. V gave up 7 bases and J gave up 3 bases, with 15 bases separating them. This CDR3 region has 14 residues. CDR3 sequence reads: CASTRRGGYTEAFF. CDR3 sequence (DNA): TGTGCCAGCACCCGGCGGGGGGGCTACACTGAAGCTTTCTTT.

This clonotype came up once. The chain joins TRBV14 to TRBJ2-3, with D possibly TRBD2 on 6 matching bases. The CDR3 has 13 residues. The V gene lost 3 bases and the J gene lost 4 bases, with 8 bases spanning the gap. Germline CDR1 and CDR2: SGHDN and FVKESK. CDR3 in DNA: TGTGCCAGCAGCCAGGCGGGATCAGATACGCAGTATTTT. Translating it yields CASSQAGSDTQYF.

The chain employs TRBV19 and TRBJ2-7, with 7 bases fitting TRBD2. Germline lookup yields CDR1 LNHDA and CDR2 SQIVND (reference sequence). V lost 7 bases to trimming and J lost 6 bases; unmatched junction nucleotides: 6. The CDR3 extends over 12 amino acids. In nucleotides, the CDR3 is TGTGCCAGTACGGGGGGAGGGAGCGAGCAGTACTTC. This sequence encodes CASTGGGSEQYF.

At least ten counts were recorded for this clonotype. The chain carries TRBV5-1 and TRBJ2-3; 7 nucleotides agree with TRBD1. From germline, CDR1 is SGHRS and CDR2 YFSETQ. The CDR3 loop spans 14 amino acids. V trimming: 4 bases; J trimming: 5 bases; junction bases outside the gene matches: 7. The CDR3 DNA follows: TGCGCCAGCAGCCCTACAGGGGACGGAGATACGCAGTATTTT. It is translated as CASSPTGDGDTQYF.

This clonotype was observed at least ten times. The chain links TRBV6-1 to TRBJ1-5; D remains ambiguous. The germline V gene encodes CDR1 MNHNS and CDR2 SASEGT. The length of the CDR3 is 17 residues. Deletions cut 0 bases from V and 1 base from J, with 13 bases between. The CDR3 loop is CASSEAPGLASNQPQHF. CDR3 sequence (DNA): TGTGCCAGCAGTGAAGCCCCTGGGCTAGCGAGCAATCAGCCCCAGCATTTT.

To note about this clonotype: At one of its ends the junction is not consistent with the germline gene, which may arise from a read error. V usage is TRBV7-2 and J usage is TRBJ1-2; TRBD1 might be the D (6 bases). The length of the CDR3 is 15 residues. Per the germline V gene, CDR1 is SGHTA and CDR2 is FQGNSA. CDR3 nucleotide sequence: TGCGCCAGCAGCCCCCGGGGGGCAGGGAACTATGGCTACACCTTC. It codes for CASSPRGAGNYGYTF.

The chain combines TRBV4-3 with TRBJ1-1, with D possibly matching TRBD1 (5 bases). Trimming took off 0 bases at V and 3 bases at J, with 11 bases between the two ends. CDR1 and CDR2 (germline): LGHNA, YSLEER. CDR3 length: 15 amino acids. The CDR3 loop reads CASSQEGRRDTEAFF. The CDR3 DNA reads TGCGCCAGCAGCCAAGAGGGGCGGAGGGACACTGAAGCTTTCTTT.

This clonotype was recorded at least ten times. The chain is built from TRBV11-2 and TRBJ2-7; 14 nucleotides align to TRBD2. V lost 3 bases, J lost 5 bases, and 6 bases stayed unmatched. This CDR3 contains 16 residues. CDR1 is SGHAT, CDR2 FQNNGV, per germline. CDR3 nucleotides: TGTGCCAGCAGCTTTAACCGGGGACTAGCGGGAGACGAGCAGTACTTC. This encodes CASSFNRGLAGDEQYF.

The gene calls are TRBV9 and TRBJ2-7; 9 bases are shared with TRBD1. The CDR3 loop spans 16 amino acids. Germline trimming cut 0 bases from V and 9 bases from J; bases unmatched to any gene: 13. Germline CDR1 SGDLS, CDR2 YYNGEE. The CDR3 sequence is CASSVDPGQGTQGQYF. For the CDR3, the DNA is TGTGCCAGCAGCGTAGATCCCGGACAGGGGACCCAGGGGCAGTACTTC.

The CDR3 bases are TGTGCCAGCAGCACGAGCGCTTCGAACACTGAAGCTTTCTTT. Its translation: CASSTSASNTEAFF. V and J are TRBV9 and TRBJ1-1; D unresolved. Germline assignment: CDR1 SGDLS and CDR2 YYNGEE. The CDR3 is made up of 14 amino acids. Trimming pared 4 bases from V and 1 base from J, leaving 11 bases between.

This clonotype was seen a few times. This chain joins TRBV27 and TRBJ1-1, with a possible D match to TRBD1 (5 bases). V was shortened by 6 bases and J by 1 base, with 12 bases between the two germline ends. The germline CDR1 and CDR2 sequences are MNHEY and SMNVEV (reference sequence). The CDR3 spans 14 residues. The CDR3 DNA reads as TGTGCCAGCAGAACTTTACAGGCGAACACTGAAGCTTTCTTT. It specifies CASRTLQANTEAFF.

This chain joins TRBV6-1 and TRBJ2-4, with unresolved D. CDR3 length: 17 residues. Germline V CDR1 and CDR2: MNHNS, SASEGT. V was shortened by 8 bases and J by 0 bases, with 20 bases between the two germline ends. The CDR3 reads CASSPVPTDLAKNIQYF. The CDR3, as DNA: TGTGCCAGCTCACCCGTACCCACAGATCTAGCCAAAAACATTCAGTACTTC.

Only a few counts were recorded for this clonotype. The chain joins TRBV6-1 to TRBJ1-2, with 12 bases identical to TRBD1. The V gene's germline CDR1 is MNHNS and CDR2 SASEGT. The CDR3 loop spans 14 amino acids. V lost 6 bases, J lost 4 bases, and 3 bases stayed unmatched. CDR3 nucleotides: TGTGCCAGCAGCCGGGACAGGGGGCTCTATGGCTACACCTTC. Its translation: CASSRDRGLYGYTF.

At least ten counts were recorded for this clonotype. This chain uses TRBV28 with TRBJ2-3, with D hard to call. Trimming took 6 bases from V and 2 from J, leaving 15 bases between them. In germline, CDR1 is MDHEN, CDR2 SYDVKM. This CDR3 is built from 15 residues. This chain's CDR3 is CASSRLSAPTDTQYF. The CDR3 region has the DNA TGTGCCAGCAGCAGATTAAGCGCTCCCACAGATACGCAGTATTTT.

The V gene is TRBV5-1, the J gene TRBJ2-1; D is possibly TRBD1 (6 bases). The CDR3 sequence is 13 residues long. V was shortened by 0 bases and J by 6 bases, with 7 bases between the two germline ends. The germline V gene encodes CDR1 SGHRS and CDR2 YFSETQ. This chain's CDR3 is CASSLGQANEQFF. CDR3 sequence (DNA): TGCGCCAGCAGCTTGGGACAGGCCAATGAGCAGTTCTTC.

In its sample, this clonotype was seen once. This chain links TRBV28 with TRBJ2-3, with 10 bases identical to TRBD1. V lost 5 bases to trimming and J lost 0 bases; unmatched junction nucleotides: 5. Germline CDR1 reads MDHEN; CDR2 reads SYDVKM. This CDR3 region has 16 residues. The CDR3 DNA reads TGTGCCAGCAGTATTCGACAGGGGGCGAGCACAGATACGCAGTATTTT. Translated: CASSIRQGASTDTQYF.

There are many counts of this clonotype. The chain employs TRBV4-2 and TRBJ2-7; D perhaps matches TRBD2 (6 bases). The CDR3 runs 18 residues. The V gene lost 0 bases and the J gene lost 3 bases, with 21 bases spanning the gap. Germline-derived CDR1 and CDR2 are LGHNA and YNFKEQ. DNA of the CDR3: TGTGCCAGCAGCCAAGATCGTGGGACTTCATCAACGGGCTACGAGCAGTACTTC. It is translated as CASSQDRGTSSTGYEQYF.

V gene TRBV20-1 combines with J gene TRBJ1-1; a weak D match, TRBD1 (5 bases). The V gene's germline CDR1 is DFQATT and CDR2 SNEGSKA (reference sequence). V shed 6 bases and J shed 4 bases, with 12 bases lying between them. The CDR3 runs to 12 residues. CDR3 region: CSAPTDSTEAFF. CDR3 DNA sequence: TGCAGTGCCCCGACAGACAGCACTGAAGCTTTCTTT.

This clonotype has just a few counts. CDR3 in amino acids: CASSQEVATVMIYEQYF. As DNA, the CDR3 is TGTGCCAGCAGCCAAGAAGTAGCGACAGTCATGATCTACGAGCAGTACTTC. The J gene is TRBJ2-7, the V gene TRBV4-2; D may correspond to TRBD1 or TRBD2 (5 bases each). Looked up from germline, CDR1 is LGHNA and CDR2 is YNFKEQ. Trimming removed 0 bases from V and 3 bases from J, with 18 bases in between. This CDR3 contains 17 residues.

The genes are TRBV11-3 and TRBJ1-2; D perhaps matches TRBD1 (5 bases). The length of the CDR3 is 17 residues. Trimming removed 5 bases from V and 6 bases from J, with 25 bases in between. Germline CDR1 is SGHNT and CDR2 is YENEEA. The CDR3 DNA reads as TGTGCCAGCAGCACCAAGAGGGGCGGGATGATCGGGCATGGCTACACCTTC. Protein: CASSTKRGGMIGHGYTF.